This T cell receptor (beta chain) was sequenced in a study of post-analysis software for immune sequencing data. Findings and caveats of the study: Elevated frequency relative to controls characterized roughly 5 TRBV segments in patients, TRBV5-6, TRBV5-1 and TRBV20-1 among them. Pronounced co-clustering by F measure was evident among identically batched samples.

Sequencing libraries made from TCR beta cDNA carried unique molecular identifiers. Input of about 0.9 to 10 million T cells yielded 500,000 to 550,000 cDNA molecules. Via MiXCR, TCRdb re-called the PCR reads, giving one row per CDR3 protein. The data hold about 540,000 distinct CDR3 sequences, with around 34% observed a single time. This clonotype occurred a few times. Antigen specificity is unknown. Trimming removed 6 bases from V and 1 base from J, with 16 bases in between. The CDR3 extends over 16 amino acids. The source of this sequence is a girl aged 2 to 17 with multiple sclerosis. The rearrangement uses TRBV12-3 or TRBV12-4 and TRBJ1-3; the D gene is possibly TRBD1 (6 bases). Sequenced: blood. CDR3 loop: CASSRNRAGSGNTIYF. The CDR3 bases are TGTGCCAGCAGCCGAAACAGGGCTGGATCTGGAAACACCATATATTTT.